Below, 21 T cell receptor beta chains from the same sample are listed, as sequenced in a study of T cell repertoires in cytomegalovirus infection. TCRdb analysed the reads with MiXCR anew, one entry per CDR3 protein. This table holds some 100,000 distinct CDR3 sequences, about 25% found once. What was sequenced was CD8+ T cells from PBMCs. Every receptor here comes from a human donor in good health (CMV status not recorded). Some clones in this sample may be carry-over from other donors' samples.

The chain carries TRBV6-2 or TRBV6-3 and TRBJ2-1, with D tentatively TRBD2 (5 bases). The ends were cut back, 4 bases at V and 4 bases at J, with 11 bases in the middle. The CDR3 extends over 14 amino acids. CDR1 is MNHEY, CDR2 SVGEGT, per germline. CDR3: CASSSALAYNEQFF. CDR3 DNA sequence: TGTGCCAGCAGTTCGGCTCTAGCTTACAATGAGCAGTTCTTC.

This clonotype was seen repeatedly, ten times or more. This chain uses TRBV7-2 with TRBJ2-7, with D maybe TRBD2 (6 bases). Germline V gene sequence: CDR1 SGHTA, CDR2 FQGNSA. V was clipped by 6 bases and J by 3 bases, with 12 bases between them. This CDR3 is built from 13 residues. The CDR3: CASSWREDYEQYF. In DNA form, the CDR3 reads TGTGCCAGCAGTTGGAGGGAGGACTACGAGCAGTACTTC.

The CDR3 here is CASSPSSGRFWYEQYF. In nucleotides, the CDR3 is TGTGCCAGCAGCCCCTCGAGCGGGAGGTTTTGGTACGAGCAGTACTTC. The chain employs TRBV7-9 and TRBJ2-7, with 9 positions matching TRBD2. Germline trimming cut 5 bases from V and 4 bases from J; bases unmatched to any gene: 12. CDR1 SEHNR and CDR2 FQNEAQ come from the germline V gene (reference sequence). The CDR3 sequence is 16 residues long.

The rearrangement links TRBV7-3 to TRBJ2-7; D is ambiguous. V lost 1 base and J 3 bases, leaving 7 bases between the germline ends. The CDR3 contains 13 residues. Germline lookup yields CDR1 SGHTA and CDR2 FQGTGA. The CDR3 is CASSLNAGYEQYF. The CDR3 bases are TGTGCCAGCAGCTTAAACGCCGGCTACGAGCAGTACTTC.

The V call is TRBV20-1, the J call TRBJ1-1; D ambiguous. The CDR3 contains 10 residues. Looked up from germline, CDR1 is DFQATT and CDR2 is SNEGSKA (reference sequence). V was trimmed by 5 bases and J by 8 bases, leaving 9 bases between them. The CDR3 sequence is CSASDIEAFF. The CDR3 coding sequence is TGCAGTGCTTCAGACATCGAAGCTTTCTTT.

This clonotype showed up many times. The chain joins TRBV7-9 to TRBJ1-6; D gene uncertain. The length of the CDR3 is 17 residues. CDR1 is SEHNR and CDR2 is FQNEAQ in the germline V gene (reference sequence). The germline V and J ends were trimmed by 2 bases and 0 bases, with 11 bases remaining between them. The CDR3 DNA reads TGTGCCAGCAGCTTATACCGGGATAGCTCCTATAATTCACCCCTCCACTTT. Encoded protein: CASSLYRDSSYNSPLHF.

The CDR3 region has the DNA TGTGCCAGCAGTTTTAGGGTGAACACTGAAGCTTTCTTT. This codes for CASSFRVNTEAFF. The V call is TRBV28, the J call TRBJ1-1; unclear D gene. V gave up 3 bases and J gave up 0 bases, with 5 bases separating them. The CDR3 contains 13 residues. Germline CDR1 MDHEN, CDR2 SYDVKM.

V gene TRBV27 combines with J gene TRBJ2-7; 8 bases are a match to TRBD1. This CDR3 spans 14 amino acids. The J segment lost 7 bases and the V segment lost 8 bases, leaving 13 bases of the junction unmatched. CDR1 is MNHEY and CDR2 is SMNVEV in the germline V gene (reference sequence). The CDR3 DNA reads TGTGCCAGCGGTCCCGGGACAGGTGGTTTGGAGCAGTACTTC. Its translation: CASGPGTGGLEQYF.

This CDR3 reads CSVTRPLTGSNYGYTF. The CDR3, as DNA: TGCAGCGTCACACGTCCGCTGACAGGCTCGAACTATGGCTACACCTTC. The gene calls are TRBV29-1 and TRBJ1-2; perhaps TRBD1 as D (6 bases). Germline V gene sequence: CDR1 SQVTM, CDR2 ANQGSEA. This CDR3 comprises 16 residues. The ends were cut back, 6 bases at V and 2 bases at J, with 22 bases in the middle.

The V call is TRBV6-2 or TRBV6-3, the J call TRBJ1-2, with TRBD1 identical over 7 bases. V gave up 0 bases and J gave up 3 bases; unmatched junction bases: 7. The CDR3 loop spans 16 amino acids. The germline V gene encodes CDR1 MNHEY and CDR2 SVGEGT. The CDR3 sequence: CASSYSKSQGDYGYTF. As DNA, the CDR3 is TGTGCCAGCAGTTACTCGAAGAGCCAGGGGGACTATGGCTACACCTTC.

This clonotype has more than one count but fewer than ten. The gene calls are TRBV6-2 or TRBV6-3 and TRBJ1-1; D remains ambiguous. V lost 4 bases and J 6 bases, leaving 15 bases between the germline ends. The CDR3 runs to 14 residues. CDR1 and CDR2 (germline): MNHEY, SVGEGT. Here the CDR3 DNA reads TGTGCCAGCAGTTCGGACCTAGTTGTCCCTGAAGCTTTCTTT. Encoded protein: CASSSDLVVPEAFF.

This clonotype was observed many times. The V call is TRBV7-2, the J call TRBJ2-7; 10 nucleotides match TRBD2. V was pared by 5 bases and J by 6 bases, with 10 bases of the junction left unmatched. The CDR3 runs to 15 residues. The germline V gene encodes CDR1 SGHTA and CDR2 FQGNSA. CDR3 DNA: TGTGCCAGCAGCCTCGAGAGCGGGAGGGTGATCGAGCAGTACTTC. This gives the protein CASSLESGRVIEQYF.

This clonotype turned up a few times. The V and J genes are TRBV7-3 and TRBJ2-1; D is perhaps TRBD2 (7 bases). The germline V gene encodes CDR1 SGHTA and CDR2 FQGTGA. V dropped 5 bases and J dropped 0 bases, with 11 bases sitting between them. This CDR3 has 15 residues. The CDR3 DNA follows: TGTGCCAGCAGCGAGGGGGGGGGCTCCTACAATGAGCAGTTCTTC. It specifies CASSEGGGSYNEQFF.

This clonotype was detected only a few times. This chain uses TRBV5-1 with TRBJ2-7; TRBD2 matches 7 bases. The ends lost 3 bases at V and 6 bases at J; junction bases unmatched: 3. Germline values: CDR1 SGHRS, CDR2 YFSETQ. The CDR3 length is 12 residues. The CDR3 protein is CASSSPGGEQYF. The CDR3 DNA sequence: TGCGCCAGCAGCTCGCCGGGGGGCGAGCAGTACTTC.

This clonotype was found a few times. The chain employs TRBV7-6 and TRBJ2-7; a weak D match, TRBD2 (5 bases). This CDR3 region has 16 residues. The germline gives CDR1 SGHVS, CDR2 FNYEAQ. Deletions cut 4 bases from V and 6 bases from J, with 22 bases between. The CDR3 nucleotides read TGTGCCAGCAGCTCGTTTCTCCCCGCGGCGGGCTCCGAGCAGTACTTC. This encodes CASSSFLPAAGSEQYF.

This clonotype was picked up a small number of times. The V and J genes are TRBV4-3 and TRBJ1-1; D perhaps matches TRBD1 (6 bases). Germline-derived CDR1 and CDR2 are LGHNA and YSLEER. This CDR3 spans 17 amino acids. The ends were cut back, 3 bases at V and 11 bases at J, with 28 bases in the middle. This chain's CDR3 is CASSQASLGHMTIGAFF. The DNA for the CDR3 is TGCGCCAGCAGCCAGGCGTCCTTGGGACACATGACTATTGGGGCTTTCTTT.

This clonotype was observed a few times. For the CDR3, the DNA is TGCAGTGCTAGAGATGGGGGCAAAATCTACGAGCAGTACTTC. It is translated as CSARDGGKIYEQYF. The chain recombines TRBV20-1 with TRBJ2-7; a weak D match, TRBD1 (6 bases). V was pared by 0 bases and J by 3 bases, with 12 bases between. The CDR3 length is 14 residues. CDR1 and CDR2 (germline): DFQATT, SNEGSKA (reference sequence).

This clonotype was observed a few times. V is TRBV4-1 and J is TRBJ2-7; D gene ambiguous. Per germline, CDR1 MGHRA and CDR2 YSYEKL. Trimming stripped 1 base from V and 2 bases from J, with 6 bases between. The CDR3 is 13 residues long. The CDR3 spells CASSQGNAYEQYF. The CDR3 nucleotides are TGCGCCAGCAGCCAAGGGAATGCCTACGAGCAGTACTTC.

Of note for this clonotype: A much larger clone lies one base from this, so it may be a read error. This chain links TRBV7-9 with TRBJ1-1; D remains unclear. The germline gives CDR1 SEHNR, CDR2 FQNEAQ (reference sequence). CDR3 size: 13 residues. The CDR3 loop reads CASSLGTNTDAFF. The CDR3 nucleotides are TGTGCCAGCAGCTTAGGAACGAACACTGACGCTTTCTTT.

The chain has TRBV6-2 or TRBV6-3 and TRBJ1-2; 8 bases align to TRBD1. The germline V gene encodes CDR1 MNHEY and CDR2 SVGEGT. The CDR3 sequence is 14 residues long. The V segment lost 6 bases and the J segment 0 bases; nucleotides outside the gene matches: 3. This chain's CDR3 is CASRWDRSNYGYTF. The CDR3 DNA reads as TGTGCCAGCAGGTGGGACAGGTCTAACTATGGCTACACCTTC.

The CDR3 bases are TGTGCCAGCAGCTTAGATAGAAGCGGGGGCGGGCAGTACTTC. It is translated as CASSLDRSGGGQYF. This chain connects TRBV11-2 to TRBJ2-7; 8 positions agree with TRBD2. CDR1 is SGHAT, CDR2 FQNNGV, per germline. This CDR3 has 14 residues. V gave up 0 bases and J gave up 9 bases; unmatched junction bases: 7. The full variable domain, in which reference TRBV11-2 and TRBJ2-7 provide the parts outside the CDR3, is EAGVAQSPRYKIIEKRQSVAFWCNPISGHATLYWYQQILGQGPKLLIQFQNNGVVDDSQLPKDRFSAERLKGVDSTLKIQPAKLEDSAVYLCASSLDRSGGGQYFGPGTRLTVT.